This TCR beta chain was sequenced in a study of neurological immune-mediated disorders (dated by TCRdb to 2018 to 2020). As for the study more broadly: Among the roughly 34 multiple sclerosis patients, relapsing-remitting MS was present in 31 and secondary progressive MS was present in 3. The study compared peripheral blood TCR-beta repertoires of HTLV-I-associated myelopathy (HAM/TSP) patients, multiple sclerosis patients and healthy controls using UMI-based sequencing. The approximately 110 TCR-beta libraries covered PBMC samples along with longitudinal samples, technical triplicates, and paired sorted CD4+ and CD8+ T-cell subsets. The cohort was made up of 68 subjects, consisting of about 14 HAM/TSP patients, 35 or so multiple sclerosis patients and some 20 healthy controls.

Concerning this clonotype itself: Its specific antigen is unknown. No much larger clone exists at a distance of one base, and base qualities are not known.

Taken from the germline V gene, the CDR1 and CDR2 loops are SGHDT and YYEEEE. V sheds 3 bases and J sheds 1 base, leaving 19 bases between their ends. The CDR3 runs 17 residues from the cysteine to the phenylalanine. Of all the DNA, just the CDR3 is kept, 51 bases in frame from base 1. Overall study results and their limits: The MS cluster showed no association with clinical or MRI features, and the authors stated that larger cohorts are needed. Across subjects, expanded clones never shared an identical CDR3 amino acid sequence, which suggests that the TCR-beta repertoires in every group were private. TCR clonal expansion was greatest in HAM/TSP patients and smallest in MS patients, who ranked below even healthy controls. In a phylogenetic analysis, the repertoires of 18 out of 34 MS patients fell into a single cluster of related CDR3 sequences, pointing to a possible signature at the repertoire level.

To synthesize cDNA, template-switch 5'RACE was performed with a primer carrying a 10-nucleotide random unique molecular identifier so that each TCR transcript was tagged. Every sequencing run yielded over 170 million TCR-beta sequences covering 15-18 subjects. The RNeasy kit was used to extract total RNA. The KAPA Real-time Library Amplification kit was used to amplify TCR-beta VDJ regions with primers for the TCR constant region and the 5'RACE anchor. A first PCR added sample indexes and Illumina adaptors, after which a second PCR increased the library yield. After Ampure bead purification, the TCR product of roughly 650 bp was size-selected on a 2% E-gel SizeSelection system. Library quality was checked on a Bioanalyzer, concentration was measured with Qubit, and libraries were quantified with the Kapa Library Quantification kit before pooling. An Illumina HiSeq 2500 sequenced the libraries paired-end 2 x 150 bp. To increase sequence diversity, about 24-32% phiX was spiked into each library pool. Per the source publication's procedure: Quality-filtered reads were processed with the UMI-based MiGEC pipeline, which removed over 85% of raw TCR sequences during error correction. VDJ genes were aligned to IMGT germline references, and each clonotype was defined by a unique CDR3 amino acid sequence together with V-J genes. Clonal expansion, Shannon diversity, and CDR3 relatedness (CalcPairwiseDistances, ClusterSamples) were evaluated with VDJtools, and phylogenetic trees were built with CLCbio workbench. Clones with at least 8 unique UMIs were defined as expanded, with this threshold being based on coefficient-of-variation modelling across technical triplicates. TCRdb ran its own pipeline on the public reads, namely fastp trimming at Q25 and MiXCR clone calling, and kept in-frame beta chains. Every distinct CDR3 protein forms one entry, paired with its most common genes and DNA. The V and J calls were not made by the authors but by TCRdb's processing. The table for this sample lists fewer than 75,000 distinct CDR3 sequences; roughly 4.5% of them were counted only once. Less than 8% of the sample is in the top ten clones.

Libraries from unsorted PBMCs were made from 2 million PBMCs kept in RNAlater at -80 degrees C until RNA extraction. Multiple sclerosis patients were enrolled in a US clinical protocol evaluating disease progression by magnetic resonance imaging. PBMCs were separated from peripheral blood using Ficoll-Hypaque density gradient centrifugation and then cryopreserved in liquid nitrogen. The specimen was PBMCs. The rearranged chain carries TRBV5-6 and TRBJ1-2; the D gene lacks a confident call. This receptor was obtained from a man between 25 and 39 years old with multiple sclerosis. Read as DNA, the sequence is TGTGCCAGCAGCTCGGCCGAGTCGGCTTCGCTTAACTATGGCTACACCTTC. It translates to CASSSAESASLNYGYTF.